The source of this T cell receptor beta chain is a study of blood T cell repertoires in COVID-19. Study details: Samples taken during acute and convalescent COVID-19 were collected in the United States, Italy and Spain. Nucleic acid was either cDNA or gDNA, and it came from T cells, B-cell-depleted T cells, or PBMCs.

Sequencing was performed with immunoSEQ multiplex PCR; in TCRdb, only in-frame clones are kept and a portion is missing. The sample shows roughly 200,000 clones, about 85% of them seen only once. Germline loops: CDR1 ENHRY, CDR2 SYGVKD. The V gene end was trimmed by 8 bases and the J gene end by 2 bases; junction bases not matched to a gene: 9. The CDR3 extends over 14 amino acids. The chain uses TRBV10-3 and TRBJ2-7, with 7 bases lining up with TRBD1. The clonotype originates from a woman aged 18-29 years who had recovered from COVID-19. Sequenced: peripheral blood. As DNA, the CDR3 is TGTGCCATCCGCTTCGGGACAGAGACCTACGAGCAGTACTTC. This gives the protein CAIRFGTETYEQYF.